The 24 T cell receptor beta chains below were found in one sample sequenced in a study of T-cell reconstitution after alpha-beta-depleted transplantation in children. For TCRbeta, the library was prepared with unique molecular identifiers. In TCRdb, the PCR reads were re-called with MiXCR into one record per CDR3 protein. The repertoire holds about 240,000 distinct CDR3 sequences, with around 25% as singletons. The sample consisted of PBMCs, taken before TCRalphabeta/CD19-depleted stem cell transplant. The receptor source for this set is a girl aged 2 to 9 with Fanconi anemia, due to receive a stem cell transplant.

This clonotype was picked up a small number of times. The chain employs TRBV20-1 and TRBJ2-6, with TRBD1 matching over 8 bases. Per germline, CDR1 DFQATT and CDR2 SNEGSKA (reference sequence). The CDR3 totals 19 residues. V shed 0 bases, J shed 1 base, and the junction held 11 bases outside the gene matches. Here the CDR3 reads CSARDLIGTGYSGANVLTF. CDR3 sequence (DNA): TGCAGTGCTAGAGATCTTATCGGGACAGGATATTCTGGGGCCAACGTCCTGACTTTC.

This clonotype appeared a few times. The chain couples TRBV7-3 to TRBJ2-7; no clear D. V was pared by 0 bases and J by 6 bases, with 15 bases between. The length of the CDR3 is 15 residues. Germline V gives CDR1 SGHTA, CDR2 FQGTGA. In nucleotides, the CDR3 is TGTGCCAGCAGCTTAACAGGAAGGTGGGCTAGCGAGCAGTACTTC. Translating it yields CASSLTGRWASEQYF.

A few counts support this clonotype. J is TRBJ1-1 and V is TRBV20-1; 9 bases are shared with TRBD1. Losses at the gene ends were 6 bases for V and 1 base for J; bases not matched to a gene: 15. This CDR3 spans 17 amino acids. The germline CDR1 and CDR2 sequences are DFQATT and SNEGSKA (reference sequence). CDR3 nucleotide sequence: TGCAGTGCAACACTCCCGGGACAGGGAAGCCAGAACACTGAAGCTTTCTTT. This gives the protein CSATLPGQGSQNTEAFF.

This clonotype was seen at least ten times. This rearrangement joins TRBV12-3 or TRBV12-4 to TRBJ2-7, with TRBD2 matching 14 bases. The length of the CDR3 is 16 residues. V shed 6 bases and J 4 bases; nucleotides not matched to a gene: 8. The CDR3 bases are TGTGCCAGCAGCCCGGGACTAGCGGGAGTCGCATACGAGCAGTACTTC. As protein: CASSPGLAGVAYEQYF.

The rearrangement uses TRBV9 and TRBJ2-2; D assignment may be TRBD1 or TRBD2 (5 bases each). Germline CDR1 and CDR2: SGDLS and YYNGEE. The CDR3 spans 13 residues. Trimming took 6 bases from V and 5 from J, leaving 11 bases between them. The CDR3, as DNA: TGTGCCAGCAACCTTTGGGGGACCGGGGAGCTGTTTTTT. Encoded protein: CASNLWGTGELFF.

This clonotype was detected only a few times. The chain is built from TRBV20-1 and TRBJ2-3; no firm D call. The CDR3 sequence is 9 residues long. CDR1 is DFQATT and CDR2 is SNEGSKA in the germline V gene (reference sequence). In nucleotides, the CDR3 is TGCAGCCCCCCGGATACGCAGTATTTT. It specifies CSPPDTQYF.

Many counts were recorded for this clonotype. The chain joins TRBV7-3 to TRBJ2-7; perhaps D is TRBD1 or TRBD2 (5 bases each). From germline, CDR1 is SGHTA and CDR2 FQGTGA. The CDR3 is 13 residues long. Trimming shortened V by 0 bases and J by 6 bases, and 9 bases separated the two germline ends. CDR3 loop: CASSLTPGTEQYF. The CDR3, as DNA: TGTGCCAGCAGCTTAACCCCCGGGACCGAGCAGTACTTC.

A few counts support this clonotype. This chain uses TRBV6-1 with TRBJ2-7; D is perhaps TRBD1 (6 bases). Germline V CDR1 and CDR2: MNHNS, SASEGT. With 7 bases removed from V and 1 base from J, the gap between germline ends came to 17 bases. This CDR3 is built from 15 residues. In DNA, the CDR3 is TGTGCCAGCACCCGCCTCGCCACAGGGTCCTACGAGCAGTACTTC. Protein product: CASTRLATGSYEQYF.

This clonotype was detected only a few times. The CDR3 nucleotides are TGTGCCAGCAGTGGTATGGGACAGGGCAATCAGCCCCAGCATTTT. The encoded protein is CASSGMGQGNQPQHF. The rearrangement uses TRBV28 and TRBJ1-5, with TRBD1 identical over 8 bases. Germline values: CDR1 MDHEN, CDR2 SYDVKM. V gave up 5 bases and J gave up 2 bases; unmatched junction bases: 5. This CDR3 is built from 15 residues.

This clonotype appeared many times. The gene calls are TRBV29-1 and TRBJ2-1; 11 bases are a match to TRBD2. The V gene's germline CDR1 is SQVTM and CDR2 ANQGSEA. CDR3 length equals 17 residues. The V gene end was trimmed by 5 bases and the J gene end by 2 bases; junction bases not matched to a gene: 11. CDR3 region: CSVTSGSGFFPYNEQFF. CDR3 nucleotides: TGCAGCGTTACTAGCGGGAGTGGGTTCTTCCCCTACAATGAGCAGTTCTTC.

This clonotype has just a few counts. As DNA, the CDR3 is TGTGCCAGTAGTATCAACCACGGACAGAACTACGAGCAGTACTTC. Residues: CASSINHGQNYEQYF. The chain is built from TRBV19 and TRBJ2-7; D is possibly TRBD1 (6 bases). This CDR3 contains 15 residues. Germline loops: CDR1 LNHDA, CDR2 SQIVND (reference sequence). V was trimmed by 3 bases and J by 3 bases, leaving 15 bases between them. The complete variable domain, with remaining parts taken from reference TRBV19 and TRBJ2-7, reads DGGITQSPKYLFRKEGQNVTLSCEQNLNHDAMYWYRQDPGQGLRLIYYSQIVNDFQKGDIAEGYSVSREKKESFPLTVTSAQKNPTAFYLCASSINHGQNYEQYFGPGTRLTVT.

This clonotype was seen a handful of times. V gene TRBV6-2 or TRBV6-3 combines with J gene TRBJ2-7, with a tentative D call TRBD2 (6 bases). Between the trimmed V and J ends, which lost 4 bases and 1 base, there was a span of 14 bases. Germline values: CDR1 MNHEY, CDR2 SVGEGT. The CDR3 runs 15 residues. DNA of the CDR3: TGTGCCAGCAGTTCCGAGGAGCGGGTATCCTACGAGCAGTACTTC. Encoded protein: CASSSEERVSYEQYF.

This clonotype was recorded at least ten times. This chain uses TRBV29-1 with TRBJ2-7; no firm D call. Trimming removed 7 bases at V and 4 bases at J, with 17 bases between. The germline V gene encodes CDR1 SQVTM and CDR2 ANQGSEA. This CDR3 has 13 amino acids. CDR3 in DNA: TGCAGCGCCCACGACCCTAACCGTTACGAGCAGTACTTC. Translation: CSAHDPNRYEQYF.

V usage is TRBV12-3 or TRBV12-4 and J usage is TRBJ1-5; D is ambiguous. The CDR3 length is 14 residues. V lost 7 bases to trimming and J lost 4 bases, with 14 bases between them. CDR3 loop: CASNLFGDNQPQHF. DNA for the CDR3: TGTGCCAGCAATCTTTTTGGGGATAATCAGCCCCAGCATTTT.

CDR3 DNA: TGTGCCTGGATCAGTACCTCCTACGAGCAGTACTTC. Translating it yields CAWISTSYEQYF. The rearrangement joins TRBV30 to TRBJ2-7; D gene uncertain. This CDR3 comprises 12 residues. V lost 4 bases, J lost 0 bases, and 7 bases lay in between. Germline V gene data show CDR1 as GTSNPN and CDR2 as SVGIG (reference sequence).

Worth noting for this clonotype: Its ends do not fully match the called genes, so a read error is possible. The rearrangement uses TRBV9 and TRBJ2-1, with D possibly matching TRBD2 (5 bases). Germline CDR1 SGDLS, CDR2 YYNGEE. This CDR3 region has 15 residues. The CDR3 is CASSVEARDYNEEFF. The CDR3 nucleotides read TGTGCCAGCAGCGTAGAGGCGAGAGACTACAATGAGGAGTTCTTC. Complete variable domain (other parts from reference TRBV9 and TRBJ2-1): DSGVTQTPKHLITATGQRVTLRCSPRSGDLSVYWYQQSLDQGLQFLIQYYNGEERAKGNILERFSAQQFPDLHSELNLSSLELGDSALYFCASSVEARDYNEEFFGPGTRLTVL.

This clonotype appeared many times. J is TRBJ2-1 and V is TRBV30; D is possibly TRBD2 (5 bases). This CDR3 has 14 amino acids. Germline V gene sequence: CDR1 GTSNPN, CDR2 SVGIG (reference sequence). V was pared by 3 bases and J by 10 bases, with 19 bases between. Here the CDR3 reads CAWSLTTHFGEQFF. CDR3 bases: TGTGCCTGGAGCTTGACTACCCACTTTGGGGAGCAGTTCTTC.

V is TRBV11-2 and J is TRBJ2-1, with D perhaps given as TRBD1 or TRBD2 (5 bases each). The CDR3 has 18 residues. Germline CDR1 is SGHAT and CDR2 is FQNNGV. Trimming cost V 5 bases and J 0 bases, with 20 bases left between them. CDR3 coding DNA: TGTGCCAGCAGCCGATCTGGGACGGTTCAAAGCTCCTACAATGAGCAGTTCTTC. This sequence encodes CASSRSGTVQSSYNEQFF.

The chain has TRBV20-1 and TRBJ2-3; possible D gene TRBD1, 6 bases. Trimming removed 3 bases from V and 1 base from J, with 11 bases in between. Germline V gene sequence: CDR1 DFQATT, CDR2 SNEGSKA (reference sequence). CDR3 size: 14 residues. Here the CDR3 DNA reads TGCAGTGCTAGGGACAGTCTTGGCACAGATACGCAGTATTTT. This encodes CSARDSLGTDTQYF.

The rearrangement links TRBV10-1 to TRBJ1-2; no definite D call. The germline gives CDR1 WNHNN, CDR2 SYGVQD (reference sequence). Trimming took off 2 bases at V and 2 bases at J, with 6 bases between the two ends. The CDR3 runs 13 residues. Written as DNA, the CDR3 is TGCGCCAGCAGTGAGGCAGCCAACTATGGCTACACCTTC. Translating gives CASSEAANYGYTF.

The chain combines TRBV29-1 with TRBJ2-7, with TRBD2 matching over 7 bases. The CDR3 length is 14 residues. Losses at the gene ends were 2 bases for V and 2 bases for J; bases not matched to a gene: 6. The germline V gene has CDR1 SQVTM and CDR2 ANQGSEA. This CDR3 is CSVEFGTTPYEQYF. CDR3 DNA: TGCAGCGTTGAATTCGGGACTACGCCCTACGAGCAGTACTTC.

This clonotype was found a few times. V usage is TRBV5-1 and J usage is TRBJ2-1, with D possibly being TRBD1 (5 bases). The CDR3 runs to 15 residues. The V and J ends lost 2 bases and 1 base respectively, with 10 bases between them. Germline CDR1 reads SGHRS; CDR2 reads YFSETQ. The CDR3 bases are TGCGCCAGCAGCTTAACAGGTATTTCCTACAATGAGCAGTTCTTC. Amino acid sequence: CASSLTGISYNEQFF.

This clonotype was seen ten or more times. The CDR3 sequence is CASSPLLAGVDNEQFF. CDR3 in DNA: TGTGCCAGCAGCCCCTTACTAGCGGGAGTAGACAATGAGCAGTTCTTC. The J gene is TRBJ2-1, the V gene TRBV7-6; 11 bases fit TRBD2. V gave up 5 bases and J gave up 5 bases; unmatched junction bases: 8. The germline V gene encodes CDR1 SGHVS and CDR2 FNYEAQ. The CDR3 covers 16 residues.

This clonotype was counted a few times. V and J are TRBV20-1 and TRBJ2-7, with no clear D. Between the trimmed V and J ends, which lost 1 base and 2 bases, there was a span of 9 bases. Germline V gene sequence: CDR1 DFQATT, CDR2 SNEGSKA (reference sequence). The CDR3 runs 13 residues. CDR3 sequence: CSARGQRTYEQYF. CDR3 sequence (DNA): TGCAGTGCTAGAGGACAAAGAACCTACGAGCAGTACTTC.